The 18 T cell receptor beta chains reported below all come from one sample, sequenced in a study of T cell responses to AZD1222 COVID-19 vaccine. Libraries were prepared by immunoSEQ multiplex PCR; TCRdb keeps only in-frame clonotypes and omits some of them. The sample carries around 100,000 clones, 85% to 95% recorded once. This material consisted of peripheral blood, taken on day 0 of AZD1222 vaccination. These receptors were obtained from an adult in good health.

A single count supports this clone. The chain couples TRBV2 to TRBJ2-5; D is unclear. Trimming removed 5 bases at V and 5 bases at J, with 12 bases between. There are 13 residues in the CDR3. Germline lookup yields CDR1 SNHLY and CDR2 FYNNEI. Here the CDR3 reads CASSYIFGETQYF. CDR3 nucleotides: TGTGCCAGCAGTTACATTTTTGGTGAGACCCAGTACTTC. Filled out from reference TRBV2 and TRBJ2-5, the complete variable domain reads EPEVTQTPSHQVTQMGQEVILRCVPISNHLYFYWYRQILGQKVEFLVSFYNNEISEKSEIFDDQFSVERPDGSNFTLKIRSTKLEDSAMYFCASSYIFGETQYFGPGTRLLVL.

This clone was seen a handful of times. The chain uses TRBV2 and TRBJ1-6, with D tentatively TRBD1 (5 bases). Deletions cut 6 bases from V and 4 bases from J, with 16 bases between. The CDR3 contains 16 residues. CDR1 is SNHLY, CDR2 FYNNEI, per germline. CDR3 sequence reads: CASSPRGSPYNSPLHF. CDR3 sequence (DNA): TGTGCCAGCAGCCCTAGGGGCAGCCCTTATAATTCACCCCTCCACTTT.

This sequence joins TRBV2 and TRBJ1-5; 8 bases are shared with TRBD1. CDR3 length: 18 amino acids. V lost 3 bases, J lost 5 bases, and 15 bases stayed unmatched. Germline V gene data show CDR1 as SNHLY and CDR2 as FYNNEI. The chain's CDR3 is CASSDLPPGQDPDQPQHF. The CDR3 DNA follows: TGTGCCAGCAGTGACCTCCCTCCGGGACAGGATCCTGATCAGCCCCAGCATTTT. Combining the CDR3 with reference TRBV2 and TRBJ1-5 gives the whole variable domain EPEVTQTPSHQVTQMGQEVILRCVPISNHLYFYWYRQILGQKVEFLVSFYNNEISEKSEIFDDQFSVERPDGSNFTLKIRSTKLEDSAMYFCASSDLPPGQDPDQPQHFGDGTRLSIL.

With regard to this clone: Germline is not matched at one junction end, which may reflect a read error. The V and J genes are TRBV6-4 and TRBJ2-5; 8 nucleotides line up with TRBD1. Germline V gene sequence: CDR1 MRHNA, CDR2 SNTAGT. This CDR3 has 15 amino acids. The CDR3 DNA follows: TGTGCCAGCAGTCCTAAACAGGGGGACCACGAGACCCAGTACTTC. Amino acids: CASSPKQGDHETQYF.

The chain is built from TRBV19 and TRBJ1-1, with a tentative D call TRBD1 (6 bases). V gave up 4 bases and J gave up 7 bases, with 10 bases separating them. CDR1 LNHDA and CDR2 SQIVND come from the germline V gene (reference sequence). This CDR3 region has 12 residues. The CDR3 loop reads CASSTGHREAFF. The CDR3 coding sequence is TGTGCCAGTAGTACGGGACACCGTGAAGCTTTCTTT.

The V call is TRBV7-9, the J call TRBJ2-7, with 16 bases identical to TRBD2. CDR1 SEHNR and CDR2 FQNEAQ come from the germline V gene (reference sequence). CDR3 length: 19 residues. After removal of 4 bases from V and 1 base from J, the junction contained 10 bases not matched to a gene. CDR3 in amino acids: CASSSPGLAGGPRSYEQYF. The CDR3 DNA reads as TGTGCCAGCAGCTCCCCGGGACTAGCGGGAGGGCCTCGTTCCTACGAGCAGTACTTC.

This chain uses TRBV2 with TRBJ2-7, with D unresolved. The CDR3 runs to 13 residues. V was clipped by 6 bases and J by 2 bases, with 11 bases between them. Germline assignment: CDR1 SNHLY and CDR2 FYNNEI. The CDR3 loop reads CASRRDGAYEQYF. The DNA for the CDR3 is TGTGCCAGCAGGCGAGACGGAGCCTACGAGCAGTACTTC.

This clone was seen just once. This chain connects TRBV7-2 to TRBJ2-3, with 13 bases fitting TRBD2. This CDR3 has 18 residues. V was pared by 5 bases and J by 0 bases, with 8 bases of the junction left unmatched. CDR1 and CDR2 from the germline V gene are SGHTA and FQGNSA. CDR3 in DNA: TGTGCCAGCAGCCCAGGACTAGCGGGAGCTCTCAGCACAGATACGCAGTATTTT. It specifies CASSPGLAGALSTDTQYF.

The chain is built from TRBV7-9 and TRBJ2-5; the D gene could be TRBD1 or TRBD2 (5 bases each). Trimming cost V 4 bases and J 4 bases, with 10 bases left between them. The CDR3 extends over 13 amino acids. Germline CDR1 and CDR2: SEHNR and FQNEAQ (reference sequence). The CDR3 DNA is TGTGCCAGCAGCTCGACGGGGCCAGAGACCCAGTACTTC. Its translation: CASSSTGPETQYF.

The V and J genes are TRBV18 and TRBJ2-3; 7 nucleotides align to TRBD2. The germline CDR1 and CDR2 sequences are KGHSH and LQKENI. The ends lost 6 bases at V and 3 bases at J; junction bases unmatched: 12. There are 16 residues in the CDR3. The CDR3 coding sequence is TGTGCCAGCTCGATAAATGGCGGGAGTAAGACAGATACGCAGTATTTT. It yields the protein CASSINGGSKTDTQYF. Filled out from reference TRBV18 and TRBJ2-3, the complete variable domain reads NAGVMQNPRHLVRRRGQEARLRCSPMKGHSHVYWYRQLPEEGLKFMVYLQKENIIDESGMPKERFSAEFPKEGPSILRIQQVVRGDSAAYFCASSINGGSKTDTQYFGPGTRLTVL.

CDR3 sequence: CASSQDSHSGRATDTQYF. CDR3 sequence (DNA): TGTGCCAGCAGCCAAGATTCACATAGCGGGAGGGCCACAGATACGCAGTATTTT. This chain links TRBV4-2 with TRBJ2-3; TRBD2 matches at 11 bases. V trimming: 0 bases; J trimming: 2 bases; junction bases outside the gene matches: 7. The V gene's germline CDR1 is LGHNA and CDR2 YNFKEQ. The CDR3 contains 18 residues.

This sequence joins TRBV27 and TRBJ1-5, with TRBD1 matching over 10 bases. Per germline, CDR1 MNHEY and CDR2 SMNVEV (reference sequence). J lost 5 bases, V lost 11 bases, and 15 bases had no gene match. There are 16 residues in the CDR3. In DNA, the CDR3 is TGTGCCCGCTCCGGGACAGGGGCAACAAAGGATCAGCCCCAGCATTTT. It encodes CARSGTGATKDQPQHF.

V and J are TRBV7-2 and TRBJ1-1; D is unclear. This CDR3 spans 14 amino acids. Germline-derived CDR1 and CDR2 are SGHTA and FQGNSA. Trimming removed 5 bases from V and 3 bases from J, with 13 bases in between. For the CDR3, the DNA is TGTGCCAGCAGCCCCGTAGGCAGCGACACTGAAGCTTTCTTT. It yields the protein CASSPVGSDTEAFF.

The sample holds a few counts of this clone. V gene TRBV5-8 combines with J gene TRBJ2-6, with 8 bases fitting TRBD1. Germline lookup yields CDR1 SGHTS and CDR2 YDEGEE. The CDR3 runs 15 residues. Germline trimming cut 2 bases from V and 2 bases from J; bases unmatched to any gene: 0. The CDR3 nucleotides are TGTGCCAGCAGCTTACAGGGGGCTGGGGCCAACGTCCTGACTTTC. It encodes CASSLQGAGANVLTF.

The chain employs TRBV18 and TRBJ2-4; 10 positions agree with TRBD1. Trimming cost V 0 bases and J 7 bases; bases outside gene matches: 6. Germline V gene data show CDR1 as KGHSH and CDR2 as LQKENI. The CDR3 contains 16 residues. The CDR3 protein is CASSPPVGQGGNIQYF. For the CDR3, the DNA is TGTGCCAGCTCACCACCGGTAGGACAGGGGGGGAACATTCAGTACTTC.

The chain uses TRBV19 and TRBJ1-6; 8 bases map to TRBD1. The germline V gene encodes CDR1 LNHDA and CDR2 SQIVND (reference sequence). V was pared by 4 bases and J by 7 bases, with 6 bases of the junction left unmatched. The CDR3 extends over 15 amino acids. CDR3 protein: CASSTPGQENSPLHF. CDR3 sequence (DNA): TGTGCCAGTAGTACCCCGGGACAGGAGAATTCACCCCTCCACTTT.

This chain uses TRBV19 with TRBJ2-7; TRBD2 matches at 11 bases. This CDR3 contains 15 residues. Looked up from germline, CDR1 is LNHDA and CDR2 is SQIVND (reference sequence). The ends lost 4 bases at V and 2 bases at J; junction bases unmatched: 4. The chain's CDR3 is CASSTGLADTYEQYF. The CDR3 DNA reads as TGTGCCAGTAGTACGGGACTAGCGGATACCTACGAGCAGTACTTC.

By frequency in the sample, this clone is large (0.1 to 1%). The V and J genes are TRBV27 and TRBJ1-1, with 8 bases that match TRBD1. The CDR3 covers 15 residues. After removal of 7 bases from V and 1 base from J, the junction contained 8 bases not matched to a gene. The V gene's germline CDR1 is MNHEY and CDR2 SMNVEV (reference sequence). Here the CDR3 DNA reads TGTGCCAGCACGAAGACAGGGGTGAGGAACACTGAAGCTTTCTTT. This sequence encodes CASTKTGVRNTEAFF.